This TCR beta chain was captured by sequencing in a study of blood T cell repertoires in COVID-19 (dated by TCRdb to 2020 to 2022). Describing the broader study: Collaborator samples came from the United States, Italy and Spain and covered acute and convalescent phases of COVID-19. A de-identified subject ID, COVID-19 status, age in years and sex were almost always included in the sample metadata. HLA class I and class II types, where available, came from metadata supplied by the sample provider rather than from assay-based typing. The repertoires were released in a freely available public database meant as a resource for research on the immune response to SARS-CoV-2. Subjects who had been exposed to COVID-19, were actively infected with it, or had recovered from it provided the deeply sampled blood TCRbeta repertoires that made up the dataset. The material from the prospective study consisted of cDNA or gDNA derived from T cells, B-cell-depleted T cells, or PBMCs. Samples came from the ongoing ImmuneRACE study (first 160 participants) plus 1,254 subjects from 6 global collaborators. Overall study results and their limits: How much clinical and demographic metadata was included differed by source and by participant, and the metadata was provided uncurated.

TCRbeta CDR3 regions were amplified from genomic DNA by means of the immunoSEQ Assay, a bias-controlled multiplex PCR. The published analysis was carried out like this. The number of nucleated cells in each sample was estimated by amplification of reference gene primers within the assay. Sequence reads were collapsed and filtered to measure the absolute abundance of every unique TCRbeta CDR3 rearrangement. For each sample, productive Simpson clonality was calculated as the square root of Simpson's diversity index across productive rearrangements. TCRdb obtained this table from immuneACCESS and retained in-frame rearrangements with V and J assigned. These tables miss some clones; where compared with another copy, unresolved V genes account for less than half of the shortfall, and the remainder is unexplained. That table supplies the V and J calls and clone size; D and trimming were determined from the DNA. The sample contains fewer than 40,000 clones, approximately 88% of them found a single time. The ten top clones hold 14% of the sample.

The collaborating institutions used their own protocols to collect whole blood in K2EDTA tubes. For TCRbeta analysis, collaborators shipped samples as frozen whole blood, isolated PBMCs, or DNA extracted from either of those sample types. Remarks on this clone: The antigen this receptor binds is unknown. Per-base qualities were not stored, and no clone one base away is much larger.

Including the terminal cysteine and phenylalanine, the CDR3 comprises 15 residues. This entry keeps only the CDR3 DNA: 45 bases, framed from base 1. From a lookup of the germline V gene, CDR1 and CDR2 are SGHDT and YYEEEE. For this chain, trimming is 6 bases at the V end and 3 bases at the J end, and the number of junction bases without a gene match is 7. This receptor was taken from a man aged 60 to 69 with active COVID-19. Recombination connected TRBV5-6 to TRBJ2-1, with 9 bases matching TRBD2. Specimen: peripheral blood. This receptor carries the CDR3 CASMPLAGIYNEQFF. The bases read TGTGCCAGCATGCCCCTAGCGGGGATCTACAATGAGCAGTTCTTC.